What follows is one T cell receptor (beta chain) and its context. This clonotype was observed a handful of times. Its antigen remains unidentified. Base-call qualities are not available, and no considerably larger clone is one nucleotide away. The treatment or condition label, as the study defines it: in vitro stimulation with specific CMV peptide epitopes to enrich CMV-specific T cells. TCRdb names Illumina HiSeq 1500 as the instrument used. The public sequencing data were trimmed at Q25 with fastp and processed into clonotypes with MiXCR by TCRdb, which kept only in-frame beta chains. Identical CDR3 protein sequences are pooled into one entry, listed with their most common genes and DNA. Here the sample has approximately 220,000 distinct CDR3 sequences; 35% to 40% occur a single time. The top ten clones comprise roughly three fifths of the sample. These data come from a study of T cell repertoires in cytomegalovirus infection (dated by TCRdb to the late 2010s). Some background on the complete study: The peptide stimulations were aimed at well-studied HLA-B-restricted epitopes as well as recently identified HLA-C-restricted CMV epitopes, whose presentation resists viral immunomodulation. Donor HLA type was relevant to the analysis, because carriage of CMV infection together with the matching HLA type was indicated by public TCR beta signatures.

What the research found in general, with its limitations: The ex vivo response was dominated by HLA-C-restricted CMV-specific TCR beta clonotypes, which also provided the single most frequent clonotype in two of eight donors. Carriers of CMV infection plus the relevant HLA type were discriminated by the cumulative frequency of public TCR beta family members in the study cohort and in an independent roughly 340-donor cohort.

Source: CD8+ T cells from cultured PBMCs, taken from culture after CMV antigen stimulation. The receptor was derived from a human donor in good health (CMV status not recorded). Some clones in this sample may be carry-over from other donors' samples.

CDR3 region: CASLSGGSGYNEQFF. The DNA sequence reads TGTGCCAGCTTGTCAGGGGGCTCGGGCTACAATGAGCAGTTCTTC. The rearranged segments are TRBV12-3 or TRBV12-4 and TRBJ2-1; TRBD1 fits 8 bases in the junction. From the cysteine up to the phenylalanine, the CDR3 has a length of 15 residues. Kept here is only the CDR3 DNA, which spans 45 bases and is read in frame from base 1. V is cut back by 8 bases and J by 3 bases, with 9 bases in the junction unmatched.